The 17 T cell receptor beta chains given below trace back to one sample, sequenced in a study of blood T cell repertoires in COVID-19. TCRdb's copy holds only in-frame clones and misses some; the assay was immunoSEQ multiplex PCR. This sample has 180,000 or so clones, with around 85% found just once. The sample was peripheral blood. These receptors originate from a man in his sixties with acute or convalescent COVID-19.

The chain carries TRBV5-1 and TRBJ2-1; 8 nucleotides line up with TRBD1. The CDR3 consists of 15 residues. V gave up 4 bases and J gave up 7 bases; unmatched junction bases: 10. From germline, CDR1 is SGHRS and CDR2 YFSETQ. CDR3 DNA: TGCGCCAGCAGCCCGGCGGGACAGGCCTTTAATGAGCAGTTCTTC. Its translation is CASSPAGQAFNEQFF.

This clone was counted once. This chain joins TRBV6-5 and TRBJ2-5; possibly TRBD2 for D (6 bases). The CDR3 has 15 amino acids. V was pared by 2 bases and J by 7 bases, with 17 bases between. CDR1 and CDR2 (germline): MNHEY, SVGAGI. As DNA, the CDR3 is TGTGCCAGCAGTTACGTGTGGGAGGCTAGTGCGACCCAGTACTTC. Protein product: CASSYVWEASATQYF.

This clone was counted a single time. This chain links TRBV7-2 with TRBJ2-7, with 8 bases fitting TRBD1. The CDR3 consists of 15 residues. Trimming at V came to 0 bases and at J to 6 bases, leaving 7 bases not matched to a gene. Germline V gives CDR1 SGHTA, CDR2 FQGNSA. The CDR3, as DNA: TGTGCCAGCAGCTTAGCCCGGACAGGGAAGGTCGAGCAGTACTTC. Its protein is CASSLARTGKVEQYF.

This chain joins TRBV30 and TRBJ2-3, with D maybe TRBD2 (5 bases). There are 14 residues in the CDR3. Germline V gives CDR1 GTSNPN, CDR2 SVGIG (reference sequence). V was cut by 2 bases and J by 0 bases, with 9 bases left in between. The CDR3 coding sequence is TGTGCCTGGAGTACCGGGAAGAGCACAGATACGCAGTATTTT. Translation gives CAWSTGKSTDTQYF. The complete variable domain, with remaining parts taken from reference TRBV30 and TRBJ2-3, reads SQTIHQWPATLVQPVGSPLSLECTVEGTSNPNLYWYRQAAGRGLQLLFYSVGIGQISSEVPQNLSASRPQDRQFILSSKKLLLSDSGFYLCAWSTGKSTDTQYFGPGTRLTVL.

The chain employs TRBV2 and TRBJ2-3; the D is unclear. The CDR3 loop spans 14 amino acids. V was pared by 4 bases and J by 5 bases, with 13 bases between. Germline CDR1 SNHLY, CDR2 FYNNEI. The CDR3 loop is CASSVLSDIDTQYF. CDR3 bases: TGTGCCAGCAGTGTCCTATCTGATATAGATACGCAGTATTTT.

The rearrangement links TRBV28 to TRBJ1-4; unclear D gene. The CDR3 is 12 amino acids. The V and J ends lost 6 bases and 12 bases respectively, with 14 bases between them. The germline CDR1 and CDR2 sequences are MDHEN and SYDVKM. The CDR3 DNA reads as TGTGCCAGCAGGGACGGGTACGGGGAACTGTTTTTT. Residues: CASRDGYGELFF.

The chain joins TRBV10-3 to TRBJ1-2; tentatively, D is TRBD1 (5 bases). Germline values: CDR1 ENHRY, CDR2 SYGVKD. V was trimmed by 0 bases and J by 9 bases, leaving 17 bases between them. The CDR3 has 15 amino acids. CDR3 in DNA: TGTGCCATCAGTGAGTCGGGGGGGACGGCGCCCCGCTACACCTTC. It translates to CAISESGGTAPRYTF.

This chain connects TRBV19 to TRBJ2-7; D may be TRBD1 (6 bases). The CDR3 extends over 14 amino acids. V lost 8 bases and J 2 bases, leaving 16 bases between the germline ends. CDR1 is LNHDA, CDR2 SQIVND, per germline (reference sequence). The CDR3 region is CASGRTAFTYEQYF. In DNA, the CDR3 is TGTGCCAGTGGTCGGACAGCGTTCACCTACGAGCAGTACTTC.

V usage is TRBV19 and J usage is TRBJ1-1; TRBD1 agrees at 7 bases. Germline V lookup: CDR1 LNHDA, CDR2 SQIVND (reference sequence). This CDR3 comprises 13 residues. Losses at the gene ends were 6 bases for V and 8 bases for J; bases not matched to a gene: 9. CDR3 sequence reads: CASSRKQGTEAFF. DNA of the CDR3: TGTGCCAGTAGCCGTAAACAGGGGACGGAAGCTTTCTTT.

Note on this clone: This specimen includes other DNA sequences encoding the same CDR3. This rearrangement joins TRBV30 to TRBJ2-6; D possibly corresponds to TRBD2 (6 bases). Trimming took 0 bases from V and 0 from J, leaving 6 bases between them. Germline V gene lookup returns CDR1 GTSNPN and CDR2 SVGIG (reference sequence). This CDR3 region has 15 residues. The CDR3 DNA follows: TGTGCCTGGAGTGTCGGGGGCTCTGGGGCCAACGTCCTGACTTTC. Translation: CAWSVGGSGANVLTF.

The rearrangement joins TRBV19 to TRBJ2-2; a weak D match, TRBD2 (5 bases). This CDR3 is built from 14 residues. The ends were cut back, 4 bases at V and 6 bases at J, with 12 bases in the middle. CDR1 and CDR2 from the germline V gene are LNHDA and SQIVND (reference sequence). The CDR3 here is CASSKSGAAGELFF. The CDR3 coding sequence is TGTGCCAGTAGTAAGAGCGGTGCGGCCGGGGAGCTGTTTTTT.

The chain combines TRBV13 with TRBJ2-7, with a weak D call TRBD2 (5 bases). Germline V lookup: CDR1 PRHDT, CDR2 FYEKMQ (reference sequence). The CDR3 contains 13 residues. Trimming pared 1 base from V and 3 bases from J, leaving 7 bases between. The CDR3, as DNA: TGTGCCAGCAGCTTAGAGACTAACTACGAGCAGTACTTC. It encodes CASSLETNYEQYF.

The count of this clone is one. Different DNA sequences within this sample yield the same CDR3. The chain couples TRBV3-1 (or the pseudogene TRBV3-2) to TRBJ2-7; D is possibly TRBD2 (5 bases). The CDR3 runs 12 residues. V dropped 3 bases and J dropped 4 bases, with 7 bases sitting between them. The germline V gene encodes CDR1 LGHDT and CDR2 YNNKEL (reference sequence). The CDR3 sequence: CASSHLAYEQYF. The CDR3 DNA follows: TGTGCCAGCAGCCATTTAGCGTACGAGCAGTACTTC.

The chain recombines TRBV3-1 (or the pseudogene TRBV3-2) with TRBJ1-1; 10 nucleotides line up with TRBD1. Germline V lookup: CDR1 LGHDT, CDR2 YNNKEL (reference sequence). Unmatched junction bases numbered 5, after V lost 4 bases and J lost 3 bases. The CDR3 has 15 residues. The CDR3 region is CASSRQGQGDTEAFF. CDR3 nucleotides: TGTGCCAGCAGCCGCCAAGGACAGGGGGACACTGAAGCTTTCTTT.

Written as DNA, the CDR3 is TGTGCCAGCAGTTCGACAGGGGAGACGTCTAATGAAAAACTGTTTTTT. Amino acid sequence: CASSSTGETSNEKLFF. The rearrangement uses TRBV27 and TRBJ1-4, with 8 bases that match TRBD1. This CDR3 spans 16 amino acids. Germline loops: CDR1 MNHEY, CDR2 SMNVEV (reference sequence). The J segment lost 3 bases and the V segment lost 4 bases, leaving 7 bases of the junction unmatched.

The J gene is TRBJ2-1, the V gene TRBV10-3, with 15 bases matching TRBD2. V lost 11 bases to trimming and J lost 7 bases; unmatched junction nucleotides: 12. Germline V lookup: CDR1 ENHRY, CDR2 SYGVKD. The CDR3 is made up of 16 amino acids. The CDR3 sequence is CAVGPGLAGGRNEQFF. The DNA for the CDR3 is TGTGCCGTCGGACCGGGACTAGCGGGAGGAAGGAATGAGCAGTTCTTC.

The V gene is TRBV27, the J gene TRBJ1-5; possible D gene TRBD1, 6 bases. Germline assignment: CDR1 MNHEY and CDR2 SMNVEV (reference sequence). There are 14 residues in the CDR3. Trimming pared 4 bases from V and 9 bases from J, leaving 16 bases between. The CDR3 protein is CASSYQGPQWPQHF. The CDR3 DNA is TGTGCCAGCAGTTATCAGGGGCCCCAATGGCCCCAGCATTTT.